This T cell receptor beta chain emerged from a study of cytomegalovirus exposure and HLA in healthy donors. The overall study: Later analysis reported that the roughly 120 validation repertoires shared the platform of the approximately 670 first-cohort repertoires. Study-level findings and limits: One later analysis, an examination of the roughly 130 validation repertoires, found that first-cohort TCR clusters tended to co-occur in them.

As for this clone: As yet, its antigen is unknown.

The donors formed part of the roughly 120-subject validation cohort, distinct from the approximately 630-subject first cohort. Germline V lookup: CDR1 MNHEY, CDR2 SMNVEV (reference sequence). The junction had 8 bases not matched to a gene; V was cut back by 1 base and J by 10 bases. This CDR3 spans 16 amino acids. The table came from immunoSEQ multiplex PCR; TCRdb's copy has only in-frame clones and leaves some out. The sample includes 300,000 to 400,000 clones, 70% to 90% of them seen just once. The sample consisted of PBMCs. The sequence came from a man under 40 in good health and CMV-seronegative. The gene calls are TRBV27 and TRBJ1-6, with 9 bases lining up with TRBD1. The CDR3 region has the DNA TGTGCCAGCAGTTTATACCGAACAGGGGGCGGATCACCCCTCCACTTT. Its translation is CASSLYRTGGGSPLHF.